This TCR beta chain was observed in a study of cytomegalovirus exposure and HLA in healthy donors. V shed 2 bases and J shed 0 bases, with 7 bases lying between them. The CDR3 covers 14 residues. Germline CDR1 PRHDT, CDR2 FYEKMQ (reference sequence). PCR used 60 Vbeta primers and 13 Jbeta primers. Some clones are missing from TCRdb's copy, which holds only in-frame ones; the method was immunoSEQ multiplex PCR. The table lists 85,000 to 100,000 clones, around 77% of them singletons, with approximately 7% in the top ten. Sequencing was carried out using PBMCs. This chain connects TRBV13 to TRBJ1-1; no clear D. The receptor's source is a man aged 45-65 years in good health and CMV-seropositive. CDR3 in DNA: TGTGCCAGCAGCTTACCCACAGTGAACACTGAAGCTTTCTTT. This gives the protein CASSLPTVNTEAFF.